This T cell receptor beta chain was obtained from a study of shared clonotypes between healthy human individuals. Naive CD8 isolation took CD45RO-negative cells positively selected for CCR7 and excluded terminally differentiated effector memory CD45RA+ cells. CDR1 is SGDLS and CDR2 is YYNGEE in the germline V gene. V shed 2 bases and J shed 4 bases, with 16 bases lying between them. This CDR3 is 17 amino acids long. Method: immunoSEQ multiplex PCR; TCRdb's copy keeps in-frame clones and lacks some. Altogether around 2,100,000 clones are present, about 95% being singletons, with the ten largest covering roughly 1%.

Sequenced material: naive CD8+ T cells sorted from blood. The origin of this receptor is a man between 18 and 35 years old in good health. J is TRBJ1-6 and V is TRBV9; maybe TRBD1 (6 bases). In nucleotides, the CDR3 is TGTGCCAGCAGCGTCGGACAGTCCAGGGATTATAATTCACCCCTCCACTTT. Protein sequence: CASSVGQSRDYNSPLHF.